Listed here are 21 T cell receptor beta chains from one sample, sequenced in a study of blood T cells in healthy people across ages. Sample-barcoded 5' priming and a J-beta primer mix drove a second PCR of roughly 6 to 12 cycles. TCRdb redid the calling of the 5' RACE reads with MiXCR, one entry per CDR3 protein. Counted here are roughly 1.5 million distinct CDR3 sequences, less than 45% occurring once; the ten biggest clones make up 4%. Input material: blood. These receptors were obtained from a woman younger than 30 in good health.

V usage is TRBV7-2 and J usage is TRBJ1-1, with 7 positions matching TRBD1. V was clipped by 5 bases and J by 0 bases; unmatched bases: 9. The germline V gene has CDR1 SGHTA and CDR2 FQGNSA. The CDR3 extends over 16 amino acids. The CDR3 region has the DNA TGTGCCAGCAGCCCTCAGACCGGGACAGTGAACACTGAAGCTTTCTTT. It translates to CASSPQTGTVNTEAFF.

This clonotype was seen more than once but under ten times. V and J are TRBV7-9 and TRBJ2-1, with 7 bases identical to TRBD1. The CDR3 has 15 residues. Germline trimming cut 5 bases from V and 5 bases from J; bases unmatched to any gene: 9. CDR1 and CDR2 (germline): SEHNR, FQNEAQ (reference sequence). The CDR3 region has the DNA TGTGCCAGCAGCCACACAGGGGCGGGCCACAATGAGCAGTTCTTC. Its protein is CASSHTGAGHNEQFF.

This chain uses TRBV4-1 with TRBJ2-3; the D gene is possibly TRBD2 (6 bases). Trimming shortened V by 1 base and J by 1 base, and 6 bases separated the two germline ends. The CDR3 contains 14 residues. Germline V CDR1 and CDR2: MGHRA, YSYEKL. The CDR3 DNA sequence: TGCGCCAGCAGCCAAGGGGAGGGCACAGATACGCAGTATTTT. It translates to CASSQGEGTDTQYF.

This clonotype is a singleton in its sample. The chain links TRBV27 to TRBJ1-2; TRBD1 matches 7 bases. There are 13 residues in the CDR3. CDR1 and CDR2 (germline): MNHEY, SMNVEV (reference sequence). Germline trimming cut 2 bases from V and 8 bases from J; bases unmatched to any gene: 5. In nucleotides, the CDR3 is TGTGCCAGCAGTTTAAAGACAGGGAGCGGCTACACCTTC. It encodes CASSLKTGSGYTF.

A word on this clonotype: A read error may explain this, as a much larger clone is one base away. The chain joins TRBV29-1 to TRBJ2-3; 7 positions match TRBD1. The CDR3 is 13 amino acids. Unmatched junction bases numbered 6, after V lost 5 bases and J lost 4 bases. The germline V gene has CDR1 SQVTM and CDR2 ANQGSEA. In DNA, the CDR3 is TGCAGCGTTTGGGACAGAGGGCCAGATACGCAGTATTTT. Translated: CSVWDRGPDTQYF.

This clonotype was counted ten times or more. The chain employs TRBV7-2 and TRBJ2-1; maybe TRBD2 (5 bases). The CDR3 extends over 15 amino acids. Between the trimmed V and J ends, which lost 2 bases and 4 bases, there was a span of 12 bases. Germline V lookup: CDR1 SGHTA, CDR2 FQGNSA. CDR3 nucleotide sequence: TGTGCCAGCAGCTTACTCGGGATTGGGTACAATGAGCAGTTCTTC. Translation gives CASSLLGIGYNEQFF.

This chain connects TRBV20-1 to TRBJ2-5, with D perhaps TRBD2 (6 bases). CDR3 size: 14 residues. Per germline, CDR1 DFQATT and CDR2 SNEGSKA (reference sequence). Trimming shortened V by 6 bases and J by 11 bases, and 25 bases separated the two germline ends. The chain's CDR3 is CSARSRLVLNEQYF. The DNA of the CDR3 is TGCAGTGCCCGTAGCCGACTAGTTCTTAATGAGCAGTACTTC.

In this sample, this clonotype turned up a few times. The gene calls are TRBV4-3 and TRBJ2-5; D is undetermined. Trimming took 1 base from V and 0 from J, leaving 12 bases between them. Germline V gene sequence: CDR1 LGHNA, CDR2 YSLEER. The CDR3 totals 16 residues. CDR3 bases: TGCGCCAGCAGCCAAGTGGCAGGAAGGTACCAAGAGACCCAGTACTTC. Protein sequence: CASSQVAGRYQETQYF.

The CDR3 region has the DNA TGTGCCAGCAGCTTTAGGGAGGCGTTTGCGGGCTACACCTTC. This codes for CASSFREAFAGYTF. V usage is TRBV5-6 and J usage is TRBJ1-2; no firm D call. V lost 2 bases and J lost 8, with 16 bases in between. The germline gives CDR1 SGHDT, CDR2 YYEEEE. The CDR3 is 14 residues long.

The table lists this clonotype with a few counts. The chain uses TRBV7-9 and TRBJ1-1; D is ambiguous. Between the trimmed V and J ends, which lost 6 bases and 4 bases, there was a span of 9 bases. The germline gives CDR1 SEHNR, CDR2 FQNEAQ (reference sequence). The CDR3 runs to 12 residues. CDR3 amino acids: CASSTDGTEAFF. The CDR3 DNA is TGTGCCAGCAGTACGGACGGCACTGAAGCTTTCTTT. Filled out from reference TRBV7-9 and TRBJ1-1, the complete variable domain reads DTGVSQNPRHKITKRGQNVTFRCDPISEHNRLYWYRQTLGQGPEFLTYFQNEAQLEKSRLLSDRFSAERPKGSFSTLEIQRTEQGDSAMYLCASSTDGTEAFFGQGTRLTVV.

The chain joins TRBV7-9 to TRBJ1-1; D unclear. Germline values: CDR1 SEHNR, CDR2 FQNEAQ (reference sequence). The germline V and J ends were trimmed by 2 bases and 4 bases, with 17 bases remaining between them. The CDR3 spans 16 residues. DNA of the CDR3: TGTGCCAGCAGCTTACGGCCTCAAAGTACAAGCACTGAAGCTTTCTTT. Encoded protein: CASSLRPQSTSTEAFF.

The rearrangement uses TRBV7-2 and TRBJ1-5; a possible D gene is TRBD1 (6 bases). V was cut by 5 bases and J by 0 bases, with 11 bases left in between. Germline V gene data show CDR1 as SGHTA and CDR2 as FQGNSA. The length of the CDR3 is 15 residues. This CDR3 reads CASSPGVVSNQPQHF. The CDR3 DNA reads TGTGCCAGCAGCCCAGGGGTGGTTAGCAATCAGCCCCAGCATTTT.

This clonotype has more than one count but fewer than ten. The chain uses TRBV6-5 and TRBJ1-2, with 7 bases that match TRBD1. The V gene end was trimmed by 6 bases and the J gene end by 7 bases; junction bases not matched to a gene: 8. Germline values: CDR1 MNHEY, CDR2 SVGAGI. The CDR3 runs to 13 residues. The CDR3 DNA follows: TGTGCCAGCAGCAGAGACAGGGTTCGTGGCTACACCTTC. Translated: CASSRDRVRGYTF.

This clonotype was detected once. This chain connects TRBV20-1 to TRBJ1-1; 8 nucleotides agree with TRBD1. The CDR3 sequence is 15 residues long. The ends lost 3 bases at V and 0 bases at J; junction bases unmatched: 6. Germline assignment: CDR1 DFQATT and CDR2 SNEGSKA (reference sequence). For the CDR3, the DNA is TGCAGTGCTAGGTGGCAGGGGGCTGTGAACACTGAAGCTTTCTTT. Protein: CSARWQGAVNTEAFF.

V usage is TRBV11-1 and J usage is TRBJ2-7; TRBD1 agrees at 8 bases. Per germline, CDR1 SGHAT and CDR2 FQDESV (reference sequence). The CDR3 loop spans 14 amino acids. Trimming cost V 5 bases and J 2 bases; bases outside gene matches: 5. CDR3 amino acids: CASSGWDRPYEQYF. The CDR3, as DNA: TGTGCCAGCAGCGGCTGGGACAGGCCCTACGAGCAGTACTTC. Full variable domain (outside the CDR3, taken from reference TRBV11-1 and TRBJ2-7): EAEVAQSPRYKITEKSQAVAFWCDPISGHATLYWYRQILGQGPELLVQFQDESVVDDSQLPKDRFSAERLKGVDSTLKIQPAELGDSAMYLCASSGWDRPYEQYFGPGTRLTVT.

This chain connects TRBV6-6 to TRBJ2-3; 8 bases fit TRBD1. From germline, CDR1 is MNHNY and CDR2 SVGAGI (reference sequence). CDR3 size: 16 residues. Trimming took 6 bases from V and 1 from J; bases not matched to a gene: 9. CDR3 residues: CASSPGTGVGTDTQYF. The DNA for the CDR3 is TGTGCCAGCAGCCCCGGGACAGGTGTTGGCACAGATACGCAGTATTTT.

The chain couples TRBV25-1 to TRBJ2-5; 13 bases fit TRBD2. CDR1 MGHDK and CDR2 SYGVNS come from the germline V gene. The junction had 13 bases not matched to a gene; V was cut back by 4 bases and J by 11 bases. There are 16 residues in the CDR3. The CDR3 reads CASSVLTSGGPNEQYF. CDR3 in DNA: TGTGCCAGCAGTGTCCTGACTAGCGGGGGGCCTAATGAGCAGTACTTC.

V usage is TRBV4-3 and J usage is TRBJ1-1; D perhaps matches TRBD1 (5 bases). The ends were cut back, 4 bases at V and 4 bases at J, with 19 bases in the middle. This CDR3 has 16 residues. Germline CDR1 reads LGHNA; CDR2 reads YSLEER. The CDR3: CASSPGTAGYGTEAFF. CDR3 nucleotides: TGCGCCAGCAGCCCGGGGACGGCAGGGTATGGCACTGAAGCTTTCTTT.

The chain employs TRBV7-9 and TRBJ2-1; a possible D gene is TRBD2 (5 bases). The V and J ends lost 3 bases and 0 bases respectively, with 12 bases between them. Germline values: CDR1 SEHNR, CDR2 FQNEAQ (reference sequence). CDR3 length: 16 residues. In DNA, the CDR3 is TGTGCCAGCAGCTTTGAGGGATCCTACTCCTACAATGAGCAGTTCTTC. This codes for CASSFEGSYSYNEQFF.

The CDR3 protein is CASSLLKGTDEQYF. CDR3 in DNA: TGCGCCAGCAGCCTCCTAAAGGGGACTGACGAGCAGTACTTC. The gene calls are TRBV4-3 and TRBJ2-7; TRBD2 might be the D (6 bases). The CDR3 is 14 residues long. From germline, CDR1 is LGHNA and CDR2 YSLEER. V was trimmed by 4 bases and J by 5 bases, leaving 15 bases between them.

This clonotype was counted once. One end of the junction does not line up with germline, which may come from a read error. The rearrangement links TRBV9 to TRBJ2-3; D possibly corresponds to TRBD1 (5 bases). Germline CDR1 SGDLS, CDR2 YYNGEE. The CDR3 extends over 13 amino acids. The CDR3 loop reads CASKGRFTGTQYF. CDR3 nucleotide sequence: TGTGCCAGCAAGGGCAGATTCACAGGTACGCAGTATTTT. The full variable domain, completed using reference TRBV9 and TRBJ2-3, is DSGVTQTPKHLITATGQRVTLRCSPRSGDLSVYWYQQSLDQGLQFLIQYYNGEERAKGNILERFSAQQFPDLHSELNLSSLELGDSALYFCASKGRFTGTQYFGPGTRLTVL.